These 16 T cell receptor beta chains were sequenced from one sample in a study of beta chain features in type 1 diabetes. The authors reverse transcribed all of the isolated RNA, so sequencing captured expressed TCRB transcripts. TCRdb's table, derived via immunoSEQ multiplex PCR, lists solely in-frame clones and lacks some. This sample has 450,000 to 550,000 clones, with about 32% found just once. The material sequenced was naive CD4+ T cells from blood. The receptors originated from a young man in good health.

A single count supports this clone. The chain couples TRBV29-1 to TRBJ1-2; 10 bases agree with TRBD1. Germline V gene sequence: CDR1 SQVTM, CDR2 ANQGSEA. V gave up 5 bases and J gave up 0 bases; unmatched junction bases: 12. This CDR3 has 17 amino acids. This CDR3 is CSVPESGTGVSNYGYTF. CDR3 sequence (DNA): TGCAGCGTTCCAGAGTCCGGGACAGGGGTATCTAACTATGGCTACACCTTC.

V and J are TRBV30 and TRBJ2-6; 7 positions agree with TRBD1. J lost 2 bases, V lost 2 bases, and 3 bases had no gene match. CDR1 is GTSNPN and CDR2 is SVGIG in the germline V gene (reference sequence). The CDR3 is 15 residues long. The CDR3 sequence: CAWSLGQPGANVLTF. The CDR3 DNA is TGTGCCTGGAGTCTGGGACAGCCTGGGGCCAACGTCCTGACTTTC.

This clone turned up a few times. Other DNA sequences in this specimen translate into the identical CDR3. The chain uses TRBV30 and TRBJ2-5; either TRBD1 or TRBD2 may fit D (5 bases each). The CDR3 length is 12 residues. Germline assignment: CDR1 GTSNPN and CDR2 SVGIG (reference sequence). V was shortened by 1 base and J by 3 bases, with 6 bases between the two germline ends. CDR3 in DNA: TGTGCCTGGAGTGGGGGGAAAGAGACCCAGTACTTC. It encodes CAWSGGKETQYF.

V gene TRBV9 combines with J gene TRBJ2-5, with TRBD2 matching over 7 bases. Germline V gives CDR1 SGDLS, CDR2 YYNGEE. The CDR3 totals 16 residues. With V trimmed by 0 bases and J by 2 bases, 7 bases remained unmatched. CDR3 sequence: CASSVAPGGPQETQYF. The CDR3 coding sequence is TGTGCCAGCAGCGTAGCTCCGGGAGGACCACAAGAGACCCAGTACTTC.

The chain joins TRBV7-2 to TRBJ2-1; the D gene is possibly TRBD2 (6 bases). Trimming removed 1 base at V and 6 bases at J, with 16 bases between. The germline gives CDR1 SGHTA, CDR2 FQGNSA. This CDR3 is 16 amino acids long. Here the CDR3 DNA reads TGTGCCAGCAGCTTAGTAGGGTTGGGACTGGGCAATGAGCAGTTCTTC. This codes for CASSLVGLGLGNEQFF.

This clone appeared a few times. The chain recombines TRBV4-2 with TRBJ1-2; D is unclear. V gave up 1 base and J gave up 4 bases, with 13 bases separating them. CDR3 length equals 15 residues. CDR1 is LGHNA, CDR2 YNFKEQ, per germline. CDR3 DNA sequence: TGTGCCAGCAGCCAAGTCGAAGGGAGTGGCTATGGCTACACCTTC. It is translated as CASSQVEGSGYGYTF.

This rearrangement joins TRBV21-1 to TRBJ1-2; no check of the table's D call, TRBD1, against the DNA was made. TRBV21-1 is classified as a pseudogene. This CDR3 spans 14 amino acids. In DNA, the CDR3 is TGTGCCAGCAGCCCTCGGACAGAGCTCGATGGCTACACCTTC. This gives the protein CASSPRTELDGYTF.

A few counts support this clone. This chain links TRBV7-9 with TRBJ2-5; D ambiguous. V was trimmed by 6 bases and J by 4 bases, leaving 15 bases between them. The germline V gene has CDR1 SEHNR and CDR2 FQNEAQ (reference sequence). The CDR3 extends over 14 amino acids. The CDR3 region has the DNA TGTGCCAGCAGGGGCCTACTGGGCTCAGAGACCCAGTACTTC. This sequence encodes CASRGLLGSETQYF.

This clone was picked up a small number of times. The chain recombines TRBV7-2 with TRBJ1-4; 8 bases line up with TRBD1. Germline CDR1 is SGHTA and CDR2 is FQGNSA. V was pared by 11 bases and J by 5 bases, with 10 bases of the junction left unmatched. The CDR3 consists of 14 residues. The CDR3 here is CASSRTGQNEKLFF. The CDR3 DNA reads as TGTGCCTCTAGTCGGACAGGGCAAAATGAAAAACTGTTTTTT.

In its sample, this clone was seen a few times. This rearrangement joins TRBV20-1 to TRBJ2-7; no firm D call. V dropped 3 bases and J dropped 5 bases, with 5 bases sitting between them. CDR3 size: 10 residues. The germline CDR1 and CDR2 sequences are DFQATT and SNEGSKA (reference sequence). CDR3 loop: CSASLDEQYF. The CDR3 DNA reads TGCAGTGCTAGTCTCGACGAGCAGTACTTC.

This chain joins TRBV4-3 and TRBJ2-3; 7 bases align to TRBD1. Trimming at V came to 2 bases and at J to 2 bases, leaving 4 bases not matched to a gene. This CDR3 has 15 residues. CDR1 and CDR2 (germline): LGHNA, YSLEER. The DNA for the CDR3 is TGCGCCAGCAGCCAATTACAGGGGCCCACAGATACGCAGTATTTT. Its translation is CASSQLQGPTDTQYF.

V usage is TRBV7-9 and J usage is TRBJ2-1; 14 nucleotides agree with TRBD2. The CDR3 sequence is 17 residues long. V lost 4 bases to trimming and J lost 3 bases; unmatched junction nucleotides: 5. From germline, CDR1 is SEHNR and CDR2 FQNEAQ (reference sequence). The CDR3, as DNA: TGTGCCAGCAGCTCGGGACTAGCGGGAGTAAGCTACAATGAGCAGTTCTTC. It yields the protein CASSSGLAGVSYNEQFF.

Details on this clone: At the DNA level, this CDR3 is encoded by other sequences in the same sample as well. This chain joins TRBV25-1 and TRBJ2-3; D gene uncertain. Germline CDR1 MGHDK, CDR2 SYGVNS. Trimming removed 3 bases from V and 0 bases from J, with 7 bases in between. This CDR3 spans 14 amino acids. CDR3 DNA: TGTGCCAGCAGTGATCCAACTAGCACAGATACGCAGTATTTT. It encodes CASSDPTSTDTQYF.

The chain carries TRBV30 and TRBJ1-5, with TRBD1 as a possible D gene (6 bases). This CDR3 has 14 amino acids. V gave up 1 base and J gave up 7 bases, with 14 bases separating them. Germline CDR1 reads GTSNPN; CDR2 reads SVGIG (reference sequence). The CDR3: CAWSGYTGIQPQHF. The CDR3 DNA is TGTGCCTGGAGTGGTTATACAGGGATCCAGCCCCAGCATTTT. Full variable domain (remainder filled in from reference TRBV30 and TRBJ1-5): SQTIHQWPATLVQPVGSPLSLECTVEGTSNPNLYWYRQAAGRGLQLLFYSVGIGQISSEVPQNLSASRPQDRQFILSSKKLLLSDSGFYLCAWSGYTGIQPQHFGDGTRLSIL.

The chain is built from TRBV6-5 and TRBJ1-5, with 7 bases that match TRBD1. V lost 6 bases, J lost 3 bases, and 5 bases stayed unmatched. CDR3 size: 14 residues. CDR1 is MNHEY and CDR2 is SVGAGI in the germline V gene. In nucleotides, the CDR3 is TGTGCCAGCAGGCCAGACAGGGACAATCAGCCCCAGCATTTT. Translating gives CASRPDRDNQPQHF.

The chain links TRBV4-3 to TRBJ1-1; D perhaps matches TRBD1 (6 bases). The CDR3 spans 15 residues. V lost 2 bases and J lost 0, with 10 bases in between. CDR1 LGHNA and CDR2 YSLEER come from the germline V gene. In DNA, the CDR3 is TGCGCCAGCAGCCAAAGAACAGGGATGAACACTGAAGCTTTCTTT. This translates into CASSQRTGMNTEAFF.